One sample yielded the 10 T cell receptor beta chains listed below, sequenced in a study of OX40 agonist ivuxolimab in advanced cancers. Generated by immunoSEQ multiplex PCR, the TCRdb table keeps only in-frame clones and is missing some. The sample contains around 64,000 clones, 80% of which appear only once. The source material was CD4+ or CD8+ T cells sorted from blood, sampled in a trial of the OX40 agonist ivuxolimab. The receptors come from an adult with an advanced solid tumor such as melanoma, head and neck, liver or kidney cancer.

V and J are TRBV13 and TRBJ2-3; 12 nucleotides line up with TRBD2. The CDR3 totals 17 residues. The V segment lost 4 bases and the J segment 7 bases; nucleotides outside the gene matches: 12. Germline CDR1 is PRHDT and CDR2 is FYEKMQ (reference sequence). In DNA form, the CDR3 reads TGTGCCAGCAGCTCTTGGACTAGCGGGGTCAAGGGCTATACGCAGTATTTT. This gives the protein CASSSWTSGVKGYTQYF.

CDR3 region: CASSLTGRGTYEQYF. The CDR3 bases are TGCGCCAGCAGCTTAACTGGTCGGGGCACCTACGAGCAGTACTTC. The rearrangement links TRBV5-1 to TRBJ2-7; either TRBD1 or TRBD2 may fit D (5 bases each). V gave up 2 bases and J gave up 2 bases, with 14 bases separating them. The CDR3 is 15 amino acids. Germline-derived CDR1 and CDR2 are SGHRS and YFSETQ.

This CDR3 reads CASSLAGAGNQPQHF. CDR3 coding DNA: TGTGCCAGCAGTTTAGCTGGGGCGGGCAATCAGCCCCAGCATTTT. The genes are TRBV28 and TRBJ1-5, with a possible D match to TRBD1 (5 bases). This CDR3 comprises 15 residues. V was shortened by 2 bases and J by 2 bases, with 10 bases between the two germline ends. CDR1 and CDR2 from the germline V gene are MDHEN and SYDVKM.

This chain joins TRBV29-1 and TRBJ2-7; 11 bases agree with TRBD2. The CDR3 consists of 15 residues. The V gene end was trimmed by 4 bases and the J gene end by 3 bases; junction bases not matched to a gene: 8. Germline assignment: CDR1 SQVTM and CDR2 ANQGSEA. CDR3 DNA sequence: TGCAGCGTTGTAGCGGGGGGGCCCATAGGCTACGAGCAGTACTTC. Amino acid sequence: CSVVAGGPIGYEQYF.

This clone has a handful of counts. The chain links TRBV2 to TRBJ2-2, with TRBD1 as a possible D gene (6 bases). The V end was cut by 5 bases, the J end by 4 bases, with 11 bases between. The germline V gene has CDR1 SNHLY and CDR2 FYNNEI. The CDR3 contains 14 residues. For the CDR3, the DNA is TGTGCCAGCAGTTCCGGACAGTTCACCGGGGAGCTGTTTTTT. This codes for CASSSGQFTGELFF.

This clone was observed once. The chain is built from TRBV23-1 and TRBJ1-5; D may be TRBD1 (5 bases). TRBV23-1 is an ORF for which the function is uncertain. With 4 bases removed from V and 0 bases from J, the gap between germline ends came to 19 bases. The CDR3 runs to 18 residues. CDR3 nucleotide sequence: TGCGCCAGCAGTCTAACGCTTACAGGACGATATAGCAATCAGCCCCAGCATTTT. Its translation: CASSLTLTGRYSNQPQHF.

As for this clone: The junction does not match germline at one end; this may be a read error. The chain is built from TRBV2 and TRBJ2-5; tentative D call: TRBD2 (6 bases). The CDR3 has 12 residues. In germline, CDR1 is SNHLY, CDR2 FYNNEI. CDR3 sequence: CASNEVSGEQYF. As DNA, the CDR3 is TGTGCCAGCAATGAAGTGTCGGGGGAGCAGTACTTC.

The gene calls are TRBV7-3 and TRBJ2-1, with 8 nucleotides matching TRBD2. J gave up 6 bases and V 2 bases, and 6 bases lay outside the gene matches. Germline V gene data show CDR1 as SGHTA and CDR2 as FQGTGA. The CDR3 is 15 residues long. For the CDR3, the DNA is TGTGCCAGCAGCTTAGCGGGGGGCCCCTCCAATGAGCAGTTCTTC. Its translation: CASSLAGGPSNEQFF.

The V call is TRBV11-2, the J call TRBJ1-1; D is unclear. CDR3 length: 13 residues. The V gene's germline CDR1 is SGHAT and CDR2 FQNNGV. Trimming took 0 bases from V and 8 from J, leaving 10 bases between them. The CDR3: CASSLDPVGEAFF. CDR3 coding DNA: TGTGCCAGCAGCTTAGACCCTGTTGGCGAAGCTTTCTTT.

The CDR3, as DNA: TGCGCCAGCAGCGAGGGGACGGCGAACACTGAAGCTTTCTTT. This encodes CASSEGTANTEAFF. The rearrangement links TRBV5-1 to TRBJ1-1; a weak D match, TRBD1 (5 bases). The V end was cut by 4 bases, the J end by 1 base, with 11 bases between. The CDR3 sequence is 14 residues long. The V gene's germline CDR1 is SGHRS and CDR2 YFSETQ.